A single sample gave rise to the 26 T cell receptor beta chains below, sequenced in a study of early T cells in non-severe SARS-CoV-2 infection (dated by TCRdb to the early 2020s). The library was made by 5' RACE. Sequencing instrument: NextSeq 500. TCRdb applied fastp at Q25 and MiXCR to the public reads, then kept only in-frame beta chains. Rows with a matching CDR3 protein are joined into one entry that keeps the most common DNA and genes. The sample records more than 15,000 distinct CDR3 sequences, about 5% of which are singletons. Of the sample, 6.5% to 8.5% is held by the ten largest clones. Sample: whole blood. The receptor source for this set is an adult who was a healthcare worker with PCR-confirmed SARS-CoV-2 infection or an uninfected control (not recorded which).

The sample holds a few counts of this clonotype. The chain joins TRBV28 to TRBJ2-2; 9 positions agree with TRBD2. The CDR3 consists of 16 residues. Germline trimming cut 1 base from V and 3 bases from J; bases unmatched to any gene: 3. CDR1 and CDR2 (germline): MDHEN, SYDVKM. The CDR3 DNA follows: TGTGCCAGCAGTTTATTAGCGGGAGCGTACACCGGGGAGCTGTTTTTT. Translation: CASSLLAGAYTGELFF.

There are many counts of this clonotype. This chain connects TRBV30 to TRBJ1-1; D is ambiguous. The germline CDR1 and CDR2 sequences are GTSNPN and SVGIG (reference sequence). This CDR3 comprises 12 residues. V gave up 0 bases and J gave up 6 bases, with 8 bases separating them. This chain's CDR3 is CAWSVSGSEAFF. The CDR3 DNA sequence: TGTGCCTGGAGTGTATCGGGTTCTGAAGCTTTCTTT.

This clonotype was detected many times. This rearrangement joins TRBV27 to TRBJ2-1; possible D gene TRBD1, 6 bases. Trimming took off 1 base at V and 9 bases at J, with 7 bases between the two ends. The CDR3 sequence is 12 residues long. Germline CDR1 and CDR2: MNHEY and SMNVEV (reference sequence). CDR3 DNA: TGTGCCAGCAGTTTATTAGGGGGTGAGCAGTTCTTC. Its translation: CASSLLGGEQFF.

This clonotype was seen at least ten times. This rearrangement joins TRBV6-2 or TRBV6-3 to TRBJ2-1; D not resolved. Trimming took 2 bases from V and 5 from J, leaving 7 bases between them. The CDR3 extends over 13 amino acids. CDR1 and CDR2 from the germline V gene are MNHEY and SVGEGT. The CDR3 reads CASSYNAHNEQFF. CDR3 nucleotide sequence: TGTGCCAGCAGTTACAATGCGCACAATGAGCAGTTCTTC.

The chain links TRBV11-2 to TRBJ2-3; the D gene could be TRBD1 or TRBD2 (5 bases each). Deletions cut 5 bases from V and 6 bases from J, with 15 bases between. The CDR3 length is 14 residues. Germline CDR1 SGHAT, CDR2 FQNNGV. The DNA of the CDR3 is TGTGCCAGCAGCCCACTTACCCGGGGCGATACGCAGTATTTT. Translating gives CASSPLTRGDTQYF. Full variable domain (missing parts from reference TRBV11-2 and TRBJ2-3): EAGVAQSPRYKIIEKRQSVAFWCNPISGHATLYWYQQILGQGPKLLIQFQNNGVVDDSQLPKDRFSAERLKGVDSTLKIQPAKLEDSAVYLCASSPLTRGDTQYFGPGTRLTVL.

Many counts were recorded for this clonotype. The chain couples TRBV13 to TRBJ2-5; D perhaps matches TRBD2 (6 bases). The CDR3 is 16 amino acids. V was clipped by 5 bases and J by 0 bases, with 16 bases between them. Germline V gives CDR1 PRHDT, CDR2 FYEKMQ (reference sequence). The DNA of the CDR3 is TGTGCCAGCAGCCGGGAGTTGACTGGCAACCAAGAGACCCAGTACTTC. Amino acid sequence: CASSRELTGNQETQYF.

This clonotype occurred many times. The V gene is TRBV7-6, the J gene TRBJ2-1; 8 bases line up with TRBD2. With 7 bases clipped from V and 10 bases from J, the junction kept 12 bases outside the gene matches. The germline V gene has CDR1 SGHVS and CDR2 FNYEAQ. There are 14 residues in the CDR3. CDR3 amino acids: CASTPAGALGEQFF. CDR3 bases: TGTGCCAGCACCCCAGCGGGAGCTTTGGGGGAGCAGTTCTTC.

In this sample, this clonotype is medium-sized. The CDR3 DNA follows: TGTGCCAGCAGCCCTCGACAGGGCCTCAACTATGGCTACACCTTC. This codes for CASSPRQGLNYGYTF. The chain couples TRBV3-1 to TRBJ1-2, with TRBD1 identical over 7 bases. Germline V CDR1 and CDR2: LGHDT, YNNKEL (reference sequence). After removal of 4 bases from V and 2 bases from J, the junction contained 7 bases not matched to a gene. The CDR3 runs to 15 residues. Variable domain in full (rest from reference TRBV3-1 and TRBJ1-2): DTAVSQTPKYLVTQMGNDKSIKCEQNLGHDTMYWYKQDSKKFLKIMFSYNNKELIINETVPNRFSPKSPDKAHLNLHINSLELGDSAVYFCASSPRQGLNYGYTFGSGTRLTVV.

This clonotype was observed at least ten times. In DNA form, the CDR3 reads TGTGCCAGCAGCTTTATCCCGGGATCTAGCACAGATACGCAGTATTTT. Encoded protein: CASSFIPGSSTDTQYF. This chain uses TRBV7-3 with TRBJ2-3, with a tentative D call TRBD2 (5 bases). This CDR3 has 16 residues. V lost 3 bases and J 0 bases, leaving 13 bases between the germline ends. CDR1 and CDR2 (germline): SGHTA, FQGTGA.

The count of this clonotype is one. This chain uses TRBV4-1 with TRBJ2-5, with TRBD2 matching 7 bases. With V trimmed by 2 bases and J by 6 bases, 6 bases remained unmatched. Per germline, CDR1 MGHRA and CDR2 YSYEKL. The CDR3 runs 14 residues. CDR3 in amino acids: CASSQPTSRKTQYF. CDR3 bases: TGCGCCAGCAGCCAACCGACTAGCAGGAAGACCCAGTACTTC.

In its sample, this clonotype was seen once. The J gene is TRBJ1-2, the V gene TRBV10-2; no firm D call. CDR3 size: 16 residues. Germline V lookup: CDR1 WSHSY, CDR2 SAAADI. The V gene lost 4 bases and the J gene lost 3 bases, with 18 bases spanning the gap. As DNA, the CDR3 is TGCGCCAGCAGTGTACCTTCGAATCCCGTTGACTATGGCTACACCTTC. It codes for CASSVPSNPVDYGYTF.

This clonotype has at least ten counts. The genes are TRBV7-9 and TRBJ1-4; weak D call: TRBD1 (5 bases). The V end lost 6 bases, the J end lost 5 bases, and 16 bases lay between the germline ends. This CDR3 region has 15 residues. Germline V CDR1 and CDR2: SEHNR, FQNEAQ (reference sequence). This CDR3 reads CASRGDGQKNEKLFF. The CDR3 DNA is TGTGCCAGCAGGGGGGACGGGCAGAAAAATGAAAAACTGTTTTTT.

This clonotype is medium-sized (0.01 to 0.1%) in the sample. The chain uses TRBV7-2 and TRBJ2-1; 10 bases agree with TRBD2. Losses at the gene ends were 5 bases for V and 8 bases for J; bases not matched to a gene: 18. In germline, CDR1 is SGHTA, CDR2 FQGNSA. This CDR3 has 18 residues. The CDR3 nucleotides read TGTGCCAGCAGCCTCCGTCGGGGGGGGCTAGCGGGAGTGTATGAGCAGTTCTTC. Translation: CASSLRRGGLAGVYEQFF.

This clonotype was detected a few times. The chain carries TRBV19 and TRBJ2-1; the D gene is possibly TRBD2 (6 bases). The ends were cut back, 7 bases at V and 4 bases at J, with 17 bases in the middle. CDR1 is LNHDA and CDR2 is SQIVND in the germline V gene (reference sequence). There are 15 residues in the CDR3. CDR3 sequence: CASTLGSVNYNEQFF. The CDR3 DNA reads as TGTGCCAGTACCCTCGGGAGCGTCAATTACAATGAGCAGTTCTTC.

This clonotype has a count of ten or more. The rearrangement links TRBV7-6 to TRBJ2-1; TRBD2 aligns across 8 bases. CDR1 is SGHVS and CDR2 is FNYEAQ in the germline V gene. There are 14 residues in the CDR3. The ends lost 2 bases at V and 7 bases at J; junction bases unmatched: 4. The CDR3 loop reads CASSLRTSFNEQFF. DNA of the CDR3: TGTGCCAGCAGCTTAAGGACTAGCTTTAATGAGCAGTTCTTC. Combining the CDR3 with reference TRBV7-6 and TRBJ2-1 gives the whole variable domain GAGVSQSPRYKVTKRGQDVALRCDPISGHVSLYWYRQALGQGPEFLTYFNYEAQQDKSGLPNDRFSAERPEGSISTLTIQRTEQRDSAMYRCASSLRTSFNEQFFGPGTRLTVL.

This clonotype came up many times. The genes are TRBV18 and TRBJ1-1; 9 bases map to TRBD1. Germline-derived CDR1 and CDR2 are KGHSH and LQKENI. Trimming at V came to 5 bases and at J to 7 bases, leaving 5 bases not matched to a gene. The CDR3 runs to 13 residues. The CDR3 DNA reads TGTGCCAGCTCATTCACAGGGGGCGGTGAAGCTTTCTTT. Translated: CASSFTGGGEAFF.

This clonotype qualifies as medium-sized. V usage is TRBV20-1 and J usage is TRBJ1-1; D unresolved. V was shortened by 4 bases and J by 3 bases, with 6 bases between the two germline ends. The CDR3 extends over 11 amino acids. CDR1 and CDR2 (germline): DFQATT, SNEGSKA (reference sequence). CDR3 protein: CSAIRDTEAFF. The CDR3 DNA reads as TGCAGTGCTATCCGGGACACTGAAGCTTTCTTT.

This clonotype was seen a few times. The rearrangement links TRBV6-5 to TRBJ2-5; the D gene is possibly TRBD1 (6 bases). The germline V gene encodes CDR1 MNHEY and CDR2 SVGAGI. V lost 5 bases and J 5 bases, leaving 18 bases between the germline ends. This CDR3 region has 15 residues. CDR3 DNA sequence: TGTGCCAGCAGTCCTGCAGGGGCCCGAGGGGAGACCCAGTACTTC. Translation: CASSPAGARGETQYF.

This clonotype was recorded many times. Here the CDR3 DNA reads TGCAGCGTTGTTGGCCTTGGGGTCCTAGCGGGAGGTGCCACAGATACGCAGTATTTT. Its translation: CSVVGLGVLAGGATDTQYF. The chain carries TRBV29-1 and TRBJ2-3; 11 bases are shared with TRBD2. Germline loops: CDR1 SQVTM, CDR2 ANQGSEA. V was pared by 4 bases and J by 2 bases, with 17 bases of the junction left unmatched. CDR3 size: 19 residues.

This clonotype came up many times. CDR3 DNA sequence: TGTGCCAGCAGCTTGGGGAGACTAGATTTGAACGAGCAGTACTTC. This translates into CASSLGRLDLNEQYF. This chain uses TRBV6-6 with TRBJ2-7, with a weak D call TRBD2 (6 bases). CDR3 length equals 15 residues. The V end lost 6 bases, the J end lost 5 bases, and 20 bases lay between the germline ends. Germline assignment: CDR1 MNHNY and CDR2 SVGAGI (reference sequence).

This clonotype is labeled medium-sized. V and J are TRBV6-4 and TRBJ2-3, with TRBD2 matching 12 bases. Germline trimming cut 2 bases from V and 3 bases from J; bases unmatched to any gene: 0. The germline CDR1 and CDR2 sequences are MRHNA and SNTAGT. This CDR3 region has 15 residues. The CDR3 sequence is CASSDGTSGTDTQYF. DNA for the CDR3: TGTGCCAGCAGTGACGGGACTAGCGGGACAGATACGCAGTATTTT.

This chain connects TRBV11-2 to TRBJ2-5; D call uncertain. V was clipped by 2 bases and J by 1 base, with 8 bases between them. CDR1 and CDR2 from the germline V gene are SGHAT and FQNNGV. This CDR3 comprises 14 residues. CDR3 amino acids: CASSLRLAQETQYF. CDR3 in DNA: TGTGCCAGCAGCTTAAGACTCGCCCAAGAGACCCAGTACTTC.

This clonotype was seen at least ten times. CDR3 nucleotide sequence: TGTGCTAGTGGCAGAGACAGCTTGGGATCTGGCTACACCTTC. Its protein is CASGRDSLGSGYTF. The gene calls are TRBV12-5 and TRBJ1-2; tentatively, D is TRBD1 (5 bases). Trimming took 6 bases from V and 7 from J, leaving 18 bases between them. The CDR3 covers 14 residues. Germline CDR1 is LGHNT and CDR2 is FRNRAP. The variable domain in full, with the rest retrieved from reference TRBV12-5 and TRBJ1-2, is DARVTQTPRHKVTEMGQEVTMRCQPILGHNTVFWYRQTMMQGLELLAYFRNRAPLDDSGMPKDRFSAEMPDATLATLKIQPSEPRDSAVYFCASGRDSLGSGYTFGSGTRLTVV.

This clonotype was counted at least ten times. One junction end does not reproduce the germline sequence, and a read error may be involved. The rearrangement uses TRBV28 and TRBJ2-3; D remains ambiguous. This CDR3 is 16 amino acids long. Germline loops: CDR1 MDHEN, CDR2 SYDVKM. The CDR3 reads CASSLLGRTSTDTQYF. CDR3 bases: TGTGCCAGCAGCTTATTGGGCCGAACCAGCACAGATACGCAGTATTTT.

This clonotype is deemed medium-sized (0.01 to 0.1%). The rearrangement links TRBV18 to TRBJ1-2; no firm D call. Germline V lookup: CDR1 KGHSH, CDR2 LQKENI. V lost 3 bases, J lost 4 bases, and 9 bases lay in between. This CDR3 is built from 13 residues. CDR3 coding DNA: TGTGCCAGCTCACCGTCAAAGGGCTATGGCTACACCTTC. It specifies CASSPSKGYGYTF.

This clonotype occurred many times. The V call is TRBV7-6, the J call TRBJ2-1; 10 bases agree with TRBD2. J was trimmed by 10 bases and V by 3 bases; bases with no gene match: 6. The CDR3 sequence is 14 residues long. Per the germline V gene, CDR1 is SGHVS and CDR2 is FNYEAQ. CDR3 in DNA: TGTGCCAGCAGCTTTAGACTAGCGGGTGGAGAGCAGTTCTTC. It is translated as CASSFRLAGGEQFF.